This record looks at one T cell receptor (beta chain) sequence and its context. The sample comes from a study of T cell changes during pregnancy in multiple sclerosis. Sequencing was performed with immunoSEQ multiplex PCR; in TCRdb, only in-frame clones are kept and a portion is missing. The sample has approximately 17,000 clones, about four fifths seen once. CDR1 is SGHNT and CDR2 is YYREEE in the germline V gene (reference sequence). V lost 5 bases to trimming and J lost 3 bases; unmatched junction nucleotides: 6. The length of the CDR3 is 14 residues. This chain uses TRBV5-4 with TRBJ2-7, with 9 bases fitting TRBD1. The source is a female donor in good health, enrolled as a control in a pregnancy study. The sequencing used CD8+ T cells from peripheral blood mononuclear cells, collected in the second trimester of pregnancy. The CDR3 DNA reads as TGTGCCAGCAGAATGGGACAGGGTAACTACGAGCAGTACTTC. Protein sequence: CASRMGQGNYEQYF.